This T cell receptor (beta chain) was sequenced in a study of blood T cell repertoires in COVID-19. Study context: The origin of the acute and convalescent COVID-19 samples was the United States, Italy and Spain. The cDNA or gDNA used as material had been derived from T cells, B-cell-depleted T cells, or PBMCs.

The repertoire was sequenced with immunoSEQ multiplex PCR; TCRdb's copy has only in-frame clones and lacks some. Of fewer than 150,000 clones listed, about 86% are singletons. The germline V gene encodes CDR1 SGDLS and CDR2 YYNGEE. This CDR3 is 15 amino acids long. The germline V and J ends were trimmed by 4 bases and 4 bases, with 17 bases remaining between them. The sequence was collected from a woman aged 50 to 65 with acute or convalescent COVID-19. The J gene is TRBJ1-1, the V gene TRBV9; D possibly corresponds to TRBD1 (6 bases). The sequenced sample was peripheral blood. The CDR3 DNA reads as TGTGCCAGCAGCAGAGACAGGTCCCGACCCACTGAAGCTTTCTTT. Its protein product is CASSRDRSRPTEAFF. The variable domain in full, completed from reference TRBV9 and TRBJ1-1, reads DSGVTQTPKHLITATGQRVTLRCSPRSGDLSVYWYQQSLDQGLQFLIQYYNGEERAKGNILERFSAQQFPDLHSELNLSSLELGDSALYFCASSRDRSRPTEAFFGQGTRLTVV.